The T cell receptor beta chain described here comes from a study of T cell repertoires in cytomegalovirus infection. Overall study: Evidence of both CMV infection and a matching HLA type came from public TCR beta signatures.

With respect to this clonotype: Its antigen is unidentified.

Germline V CDR1 and CDR2: SGHDT, YYEEEE. V lost 4 bases and J lost 3, with 14 bases in between. This CDR3 has 14 amino acids. MiXCR, applied by TCRdb to the reads, yields one record per CDR3 protein. The sample contains 110,000 or so distinct CDR3 sequences, about 33% of which appear only once. Study results and caveats: Carriers of CMV plus the relevant HLA were identified by cumulative public TCR beta family frequency. Clonotypes of TCR beta that were HLA-C-restricted and CMV-specific dominated the ex vivo response.

This chain joins TRBV5-6 and TRBJ2-7; tentatively, D is TRBD1 (6 bases). Sample: CD8+ T cells from cultured PBMCs, taken from culture after CMV antigen stimulation. The clonotype originates from a human donor in good health (CMV status not recorded). Some clones in this sample may be carry-over from other donors' samples. The CDR3 DNA sequence: TGTGCCAGCAGCCCTCCGGGACAACACTACGAGCAGTACTTC. This codes for CASSPPGQHYEQYF. The whole variable domain, filled in from reference TRBV5-6 and TRBJ2-7, reads DAGVTQSPTHLIKTRGQQVTLRCSPKSGHDTVSWYQQALGQGPQFIFQYYEEEERQRGNFPDRFSGHQFPNYSSELNVNALLLGDSALYLCASSPPGQHYEQYFGPGTRLTVT.